Listed here are 8 T cell receptor beta chains from one sample, sequenced in a study of human T cells and chemical hapten exposure. Specified time point: pre-sensitization, week 0. The treatment here: therapeutic diphenylcyclopropenone sensitization with weekly scalp DPC. From the RACE reads, TCRdb called clonotypes with MiXCR, one entry per CDR3 protein. The sample lists over 70,000 distinct CDR3 sequences; around 15% were seen once. The specimen was whole blood, collected in connection with sensitization to the hapten diphenylcyclopropenone (DPC). These receptors were collected from a woman between 45 and 60 years old with alopecia areata. Some clones in this sample may be carry-over from other donors' samples.

This chain uses TRBV18 with TRBJ1-5; TRBD1 might be the D (5 bases). This CDR3 has 15 amino acids. Germline-derived CDR1 and CDR2 are KGHSH and LQKENI. Trimming shortened V by 3 bases and J by 2 bases, and 11 bases separated the two germline ends. The CDR3 region is CASSPDAGGNQPQHF. CDR3 DNA sequence: TGTGCCAGCTCACCGGACGCGGGGGGCAATCAGCCCCAGCATTTT.

The rearrangement uses TRBV29-1 and TRBJ2-1; 7 bases are shared with TRBD2. The CDR3 extends over 14 amino acids. Germline V lookup: CDR1 SQVTM, CDR2 ANQGSEA. V lost 4 bases, J lost 9 bases, and 12 bases stayed unmatched. Written as DNA, the CDR3 is TGCAGCGTTGTTAACGGGAGGCGGGCCGGTGAGCAGTTCTTC. This sequence encodes CSVVNGRRAGEQFF.

This clonotype was found a few times. V is TRBV3-1 and J is TRBJ2-1; possible D gene TRBD1, 7 bases. CDR3 length equals 20 residues. CDR1 is LGHDT and CDR2 is YNNKEL in the germline V gene (reference sequence). V lost 0 bases, J lost 4 bases, and 25 bases lay in between. CDR3 sequence (DNA): TGTGCCAGCAGCCAAGAGGATTACTTCCGACTAGGGGGCCGATACAATGAGCAGTTCTTC. Translating it yields CASSQEDYFRLGGRYNEQFF.

The chain couples TRBV28 to TRBJ2-4, with 7 bases identical to TRBD1. V lost 4 bases to trimming and J lost 3 bases; unmatched junction nucleotides: 9. CDR3 length: 16 amino acids. Germline V gene sequence: CDR1 MDHEN, CDR2 SYDVKM. The CDR3, as DNA: TGTGCCAGCAGTTCCCAGACAGGGCTTCTCAAAAACATTCAGTACTTC. This gives the protein CASSSQTGLLKNIQYF. The full variable domain, with the rest looked up from reference TRBV28 and TRBJ2-4, is DVKVTQSSRYLVKRTGEKVFLECVQDMDHENMFWYRQDPGLGLRLIYFSYDVKMKEKGDIPEGYSVSREKKERFSLILESASTNQTSMYLCASSSQTGLLKNIQYFGAGTRLSVL.

This clonotype appeared a few times. The rearrangement links TRBV9 to TRBJ2-7; 10 nucleotides line up with TRBD2. Germline V gene lookup returns CDR1 SGDLS and CDR2 YYNGEE. There are 14 residues in the CDR3. V lost 3 bases, J lost 2 bases, and 2 bases stayed unmatched. CDR3 in amino acids: CASSAGTSAYEQYF. Written as DNA, the CDR3 is TGTGCCAGCAGCGCCGGGACTAGCGCCTACGAGCAGTACTTC.

This sequence joins TRBV11-3 and TRBJ2-3; possible D gene TRBD2, 6 bases. This CDR3 contains 16 residues. Germline V gene sequence: CDR1 SGHNT, CDR2 YENEEA. V lost 2 bases to trimming and J lost 2 bases, with 14 bases between them. The CDR3 here is CASSLSPSDYTDTQYF. In nucleotides, the CDR3 is TGTGCCAGCAGCTTAAGCCCTAGCGACTACACAGATACGCAGTATTTT.

The gene calls are TRBV20-1 and TRBJ2-1; TRBD2 is a possible D gene (5 bases). Germline CDR1 DFQATT, CDR2 SNEGSKA (reference sequence). The V gene lost 0 bases and the J gene lost 8 bases, with 8 bases spanning the gap. This CDR3 is 12 amino acids long. CDR3 amino acids: CSARETRDEQFF. In DNA, the CDR3 is TGCAGTGCTAGAGAAACTAGAGATGAGCAGTTCTTC.

V and J are TRBV9 and TRBJ2-1, with 9 bases identical to TRBD2. CDR3 length equals 15 residues. With V trimmed by 4 bases and J by 7 bases, 9 bases remained unmatched. The germline CDR1 and CDR2 sequences are SGDLS and YYNGEE. CDR3 DNA sequence: TGTGCCAGCAGCCTTTTCACAAGCGGGAGGAATGAGCAGTTCTTC. This translates into CASSLFTSGRNEQFF.